Listed here are 15 T cell receptor beta chains from one sample, sequenced in a study of identical twins. TCRdb reanalysed the 5' RACE reads using MiXCR and keeps one entry per CDR3 protein. In the table there are 200,000 to 300,000 distinct CDR3 sequences, about 10% of which are singletons. The material sequenced was memory T cells sorted from blood. The receptors stem from a man aged 50 or older in good health.

The chain is built from TRBV5-4 and TRBJ2-3; D is undetermined. The CDR3 is made up of 14 amino acids. V gave up 0 bases and J gave up 7 bases, with 12 bases separating them. Germline lookup yields CDR1 SGHNT and CDR2 YYREEE (reference sequence). The CDR3 region has the DNA TGTGCCAGCAGCTTGGCCGGTGGTGGGAATACGCAGTATTTT. This gives the protein CASSLAGGGNTQYF.

V usage is TRBV4-3 and J usage is TRBJ1-6, with 7 positions matching TRBD1. The germline gives CDR1 LGHNA, CDR2 YSLEER. This CDR3 is 17 amino acids long. Germline trimming cut 0 bases from V and 6 bases from J; bases unmatched to any gene: 8. The CDR3 DNA reads as TGCGCCAGCAGCCAAGAGGCTACGGGACAGAGTAATTCACCCCTCCACTTT. It specifies CASSQEATGQSNSPLHF.

This clonotype has just a few counts. The J gene is TRBJ2-2, the V gene TRBV6-9; D uncertain. V dropped 6 bases and J dropped 9 bases, with 8 bases sitting between them. From germline, CDR1 is MNHGY and CDR2 SVAAGI. The CDR3 contains 11 residues. As DNA, the CDR3 is TGTGCCAGCAGCCGCCCCAGGGAGCTGTTTTTT. This translates into CASSRPRELFF.

Ten or more counts support this clonotype. The rearrangement links TRBV29-1 to TRBJ1-1; D may be TRBD1 (5 bases). The CDR3 covers 11 residues. Germline V CDR1 and CDR2: SQVTM, ANQGSEA. The V gene lost 5 bases and the J gene lost 3 bases, with 7 bases spanning the gap. The CDR3 loop is CSVRGYTEAFF. The CDR3 DNA reads TGCAGCGTTCGGGGCTACACTGAAGCTTTCTTT.

The V gene is TRBV20-1, the J gene TRBJ2-3; TRBD2 aligns across 8 bases. Per the germline V gene, CDR1 is DFQATT and CDR2 is SNEGSKA (reference sequence). The CDR3 has 16 amino acids. Trimming cost V 7 bases and J 3 bases; bases outside gene matches: 15. This CDR3 reads CSVPDLSGSMTDTQYF. CDR3 in DNA: TGCAGTGTGCCCGATCTAAGCGGGAGTATGACAGATACGCAGTATTTT.

This chain connects TRBV4-2 to TRBJ1-2; possibly TRBD1 for D (6 bases). The germline CDR1 and CDR2 sequences are LGHNA and YNFKEQ. V was shortened by 1 base and J by 3 bases, with 12 bases between the two germline ends. The CDR3 runs to 15 residues. CDR3 nucleotides: TGTGCCAGCAGCCAAGGTAGGGGGACTTACTATGGCTACACCTTC. It codes for CASSQGRGTYYGYTF.

The chain has TRBV30 and TRBJ1-5; 7 positions match TRBD1. After removal of 3 bases from V and 1 base from J, the junction contained 6 bases not matched to a gene. The CDR3 extends over 15 amino acids. Per germline, CDR1 GTSNPN and CDR2 SVGIG (reference sequence). The CDR3 nucleotides read TGTGCCTGGAGGAGACAGGGTCTGAGCAATCAGCCCCAGCATTTT. Amino acids: CAWRRQGLSNQPQHF. The entire variable domain, with the rest obtained from reference TRBV30 and TRBJ1-5, is as follows: SQTIHQWPATLVQPVGSPLSLECTVEGTSNPNLYWYRQAAGRGLQLLFYSVGIGQISSEVPQNLSASRPQDRQFILSSKKLLLSDSGFYLCAWRRQGLSNQPQHFGDGTRLSIL.

V and J are TRBV10-3 and TRBJ2-7, with D tentatively TRBD2 (6 bases). This CDR3 spans 14 amino acids. With 9 bases removed from V and 0 bases from J, the gap between germline ends came to 15 bases. Germline assignment: CDR1 ENHRY and CDR2 SYGVKD. Here the CDR3 reads CAIRRAGSSYEQYF. DNA of the CDR3: TGTGCCATAAGACGGGCGGGGAGCTCCTACGAGCAGTACTTC.

This clonotype occurred many times. The V gene is TRBV5-1, the J gene TRBJ1-2; maybe TRBD1 (5 bases). Germline loops: CDR1 SGHRS, CDR2 YFSETQ. This CDR3 comprises 12 residues. V dropped 6 bases and J dropped 2 bases, with 8 bases sitting between them. The CDR3 coding sequence is TGCGCCAGCAAGGCAGGGAACTATGGCTACACCTTC. This gives the protein CASKAGNYGYTF.

In this sample, this clonotype turned up many times. This rearrangement joins TRBV3-1 to TRBJ2-7; 7 bases are a match to TRBD1. This CDR3 comprises 15 residues. Unmatched junction bases numbered 7, after V lost 4 bases and J lost 1 base. Germline V gene sequence: CDR1 LGHDT, CDR2 YNNKEL (reference sequence). The CDR3 loop is CASSRAQGRSYEQYF. The CDR3 nucleotides read TGTGCCAGCAGCCGAGCACAGGGGAGATCCTACGAGCAGTACTTC.

This clonotype showed up just a few times. The gene calls are TRBV7-2 and TRBJ2-1, with 7 bases matching TRBD2. Germline V gene lookup returns CDR1 SGHTA and CDR2 FQGNSA. This CDR3 is built from 14 residues. The trim removed 10 bases at V and 0 bases at J, leaving 6 bases unmatched. The chain's CDR3 is CATSGGYSYNEQFF. CDR3 DNA: TGTGCCACTTCGGGAGGTTACTCCTACAATGAGCAGTTCTTC. Variable domain in full (rest from reference TRBV7-2 and TRBJ2-1): GAGVSQSPSNKVTEKGKDVELRCDPISGHTALYWYRQSLGQGLEFLIYFQGNSAPDKSGLPSDRFSAERTGGSVSTLTIQRTQQEDSAVYLCATSGGYSYNEQFFGPGTRLTVL.

Ten or more counts support this clonotype. CDR3 region: CATSSAPLAKGHNEQFF. DNA for the CDR3: TGTGCCACCAGCAGCGCACCACTAGCGAAGGGCCACAATGAGCAGTTCTTC. The chain has TRBV15 and TRBJ2-1; 7 nucleotides agree with TRBD2. Trimming at V came to 3 bases and at J to 5 bases, leaving 13 bases not matched to a gene. Germline V gene lookup returns CDR1 LNHNV and CDR2 YYDKDF (reference sequence). The CDR3 loop spans 17 amino acids. The full variable domain, in which reference TRBV15 and TRBJ2-1 provide the parts outside the CDR3, is DAMVIQNPRYQVTQFGKPVTLSCSQTLNHNVMYWYQQKSSQAPKLLFHYYDKDFNNEADTPDNFQSRRPNTSFCFLDIRSPGLGDTAMYLCATSSAPLAKGHNEQFFGPGTRLTVL.

This clonotype was counted only a few times. The gene calls are TRBV6-2 or TRBV6-3 and TRBJ2-7; D ambiguous. The CDR3 runs to 15 residues. V was trimmed by 2 bases and J by 3 bases, leaving 14 bases between them. The germline CDR1 and CDR2 sequences are MNHEY and SVGEGT. Here the CDR3 reads CASSYTGADDYEQYF. DNA of the CDR3: TGTGCCAGCAGTTACACCGGCGCGGACGACTACGAGCAGTACTTC.

The chain has TRBV12-3 or TRBV12-4 and TRBJ1-1; D may be TRBD1 (5 bases). This CDR3 comprises 16 residues. V was clipped by 2 bases and J by 2 bases, with 15 bases between them. The DNA of the CDR3 is TGTGCCAGCAGTTTATATCCCACAGGATTAAACACTGAAGCTTTCTTT. Its protein is CASSLYPTGLNTEAFF.

The rearrangement uses TRBV11-2 and TRBJ2-3, with 8 bases aligning to TRBD2. CDR1 is SGHAT, CDR2 FQNNGV, per germline. The CDR3 runs 17 residues. The trim removed 2 bases at V and 2 bases at J, leaving 9 bases unmatched. This CDR3 is CASSLRAAGGYTDTQYF. Here the CDR3 DNA reads TGTGCCAGCAGCTTACGAGCCGCGGGGGGCTACACAGATACGCAGTATTTT.